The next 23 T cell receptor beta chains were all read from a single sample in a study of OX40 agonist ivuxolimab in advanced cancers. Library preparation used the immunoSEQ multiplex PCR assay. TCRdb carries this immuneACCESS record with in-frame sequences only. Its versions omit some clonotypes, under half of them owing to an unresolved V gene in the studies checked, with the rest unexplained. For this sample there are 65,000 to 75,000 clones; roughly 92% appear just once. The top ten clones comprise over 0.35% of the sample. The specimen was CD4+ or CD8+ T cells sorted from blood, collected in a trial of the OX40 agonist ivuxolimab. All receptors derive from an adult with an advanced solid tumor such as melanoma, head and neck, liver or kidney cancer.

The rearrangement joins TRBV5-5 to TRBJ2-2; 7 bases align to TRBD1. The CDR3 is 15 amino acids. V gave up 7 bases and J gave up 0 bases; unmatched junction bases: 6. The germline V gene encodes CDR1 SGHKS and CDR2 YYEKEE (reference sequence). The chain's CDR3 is CASGEQGTNTGELFF. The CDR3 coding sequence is TGTGCCAGCGGAGAACAGGGGACGAACACCGGGGAGCTGTTTTTT.

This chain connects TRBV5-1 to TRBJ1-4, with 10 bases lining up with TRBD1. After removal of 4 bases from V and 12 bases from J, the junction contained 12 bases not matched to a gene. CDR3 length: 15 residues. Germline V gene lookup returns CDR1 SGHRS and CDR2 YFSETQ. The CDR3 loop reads CASSRAGTGVTELFF. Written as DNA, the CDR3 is TGCGCCAGCAGCAGAGCCGGGACAGGGGTGACGGAACTGTTTTTT.

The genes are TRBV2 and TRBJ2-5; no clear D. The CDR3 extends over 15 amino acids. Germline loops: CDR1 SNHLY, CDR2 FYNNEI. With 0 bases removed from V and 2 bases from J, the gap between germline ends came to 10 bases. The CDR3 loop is CASSEASASQETQYF. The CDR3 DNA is TGTGCCAGCAGTGAAGCTTCGGCCTCGCAAGAGACCCAGTACTTC.

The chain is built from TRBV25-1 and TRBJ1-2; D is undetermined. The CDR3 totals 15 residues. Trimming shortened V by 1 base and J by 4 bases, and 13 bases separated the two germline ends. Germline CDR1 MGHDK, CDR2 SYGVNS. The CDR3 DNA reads TGTGCCAGCAGTGAATGGGCGGTAGAGGTCTATGGCTACACCTTC. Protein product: CASSEWAVEVYGYTF.

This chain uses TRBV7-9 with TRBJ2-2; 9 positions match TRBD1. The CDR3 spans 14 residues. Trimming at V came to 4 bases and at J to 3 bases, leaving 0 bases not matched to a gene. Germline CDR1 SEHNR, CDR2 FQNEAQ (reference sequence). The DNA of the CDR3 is TGTGCCAGCAGCTGGACAGGGGACACCGGGGAGCTGTTTTTT. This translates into CASSWTGDTGELFF. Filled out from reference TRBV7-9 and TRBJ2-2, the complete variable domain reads DTGVSQNPRHKITKRGQNVTFRCDPISEHNRLYWYRQTLGQGPEFLTYFQNEAQLEKSRLLSDRFSAERPKGSFSTLEIQRTEQGDSAMYLCASSWTGDTGELFFGEGSRLTVL.

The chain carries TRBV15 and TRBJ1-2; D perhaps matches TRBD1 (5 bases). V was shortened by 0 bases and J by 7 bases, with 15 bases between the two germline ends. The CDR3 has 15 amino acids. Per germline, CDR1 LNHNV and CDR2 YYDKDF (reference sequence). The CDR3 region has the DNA TGTGCCACCAGCAGAGATCTGTCCAGGGCGGGTGGCTACACCTTC. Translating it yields CATSRDLSRAGGYTF.

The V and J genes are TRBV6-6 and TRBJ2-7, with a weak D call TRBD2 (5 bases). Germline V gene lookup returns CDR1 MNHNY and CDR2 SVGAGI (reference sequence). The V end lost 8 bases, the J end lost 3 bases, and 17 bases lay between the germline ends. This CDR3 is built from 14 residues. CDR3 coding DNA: TGTGCCAGCTCTTTTGGCACGGAGGACTACGAGCAGTACTTC. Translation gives CASSFGTEDYEQYF.

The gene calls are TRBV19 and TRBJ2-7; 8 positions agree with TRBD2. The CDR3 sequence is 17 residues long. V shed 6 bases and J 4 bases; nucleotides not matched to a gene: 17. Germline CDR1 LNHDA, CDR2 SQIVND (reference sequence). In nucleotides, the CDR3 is TGTGCCAGTAGGCGATCCGGGACGGGAGGGGGGATTTACGAGCAGTACTTC. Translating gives CASRRSGTGGGIYEQYF.

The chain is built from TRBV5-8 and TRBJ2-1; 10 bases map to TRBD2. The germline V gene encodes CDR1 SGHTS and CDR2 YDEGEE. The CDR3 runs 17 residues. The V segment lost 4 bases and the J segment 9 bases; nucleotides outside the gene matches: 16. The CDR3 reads CASSLQTGTSVIAEQFF. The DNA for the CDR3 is TGTGCCAGCAGCCTGCAGACCGGGACTAGCGTAATAGCTGAGCAGTTCTTC.

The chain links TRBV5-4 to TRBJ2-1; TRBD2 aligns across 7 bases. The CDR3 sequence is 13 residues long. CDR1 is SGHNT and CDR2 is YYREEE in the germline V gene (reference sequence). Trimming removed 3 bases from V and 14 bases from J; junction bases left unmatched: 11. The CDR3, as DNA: TGTGCCAGCAGCTCTGGGACTAAACCCAGGGAGTTCTTC. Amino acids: CASSSGTKPREFF. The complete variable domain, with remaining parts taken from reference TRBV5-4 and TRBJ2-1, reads ETGVTQSPTHLIKTRGQQVTLRCSSQSGHNTVSWYQQALGQGPQFIFQYYREEENGRGNFPPRFSGLQFPNYSSELNVNALELDDSALYLCASSSGTKPREFFGPGTRLTVL.

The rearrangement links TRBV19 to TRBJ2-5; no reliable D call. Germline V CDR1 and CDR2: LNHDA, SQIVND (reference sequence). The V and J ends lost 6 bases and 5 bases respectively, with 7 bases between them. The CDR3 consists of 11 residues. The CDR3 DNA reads TGTGCCAGTAGGGGCGCGGAGACCCAGTACTTC. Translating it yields CASRGAETQYF.

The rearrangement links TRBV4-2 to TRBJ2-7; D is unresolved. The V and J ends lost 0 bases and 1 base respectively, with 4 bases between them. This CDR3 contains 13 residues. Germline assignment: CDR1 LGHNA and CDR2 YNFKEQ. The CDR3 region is CASSQELSYEQYF. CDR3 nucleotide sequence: TGTGCCAGCAGCCAAGAACTTTCCTACGAGCAGTACTTC.

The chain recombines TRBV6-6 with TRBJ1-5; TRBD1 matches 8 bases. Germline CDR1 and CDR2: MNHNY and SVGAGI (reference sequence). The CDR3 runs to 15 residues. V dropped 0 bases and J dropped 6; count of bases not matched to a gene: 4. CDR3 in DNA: TGTGCCAGCAGTTACTCGGACAGGGAAGGTCAGCCCCAGCATTTT. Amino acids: CASSYSDREGQPQHF.

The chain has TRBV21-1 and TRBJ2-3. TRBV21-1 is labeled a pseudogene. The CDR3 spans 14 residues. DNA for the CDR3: TGTGCCAGCAGCAATGGGGTCGGGTGGGATACGCAGTATTTT. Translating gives CASSNGVGWDTQYF.

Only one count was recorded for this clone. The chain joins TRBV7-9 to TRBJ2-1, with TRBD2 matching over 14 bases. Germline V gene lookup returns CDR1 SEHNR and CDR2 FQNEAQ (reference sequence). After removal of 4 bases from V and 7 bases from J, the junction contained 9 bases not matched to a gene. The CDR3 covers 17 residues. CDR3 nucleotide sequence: TGTGCCAGCAGCTCAAAGGGACTAGCGGGAGCATTGAATGAGCAGTTCTTC. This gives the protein CASSSKGLAGALNEQFF.

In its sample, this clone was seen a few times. The CDR3 protein is CASSLGTGTNQPQHF. CDR3 nucleotides: TGTGCCAGCTCACTCGGGACAGGAACCAATCAGCCCCAGCATTTT. The chain recombines TRBV18 with TRBJ1-5; 8 positions agree with TRBD1. Germline V gene lookup returns CDR1 KGHSH and CDR2 LQKENI. The CDR3 totals 15 residues. Trimming took 4 bases from V and 3 from J; bases not matched to a gene: 5.

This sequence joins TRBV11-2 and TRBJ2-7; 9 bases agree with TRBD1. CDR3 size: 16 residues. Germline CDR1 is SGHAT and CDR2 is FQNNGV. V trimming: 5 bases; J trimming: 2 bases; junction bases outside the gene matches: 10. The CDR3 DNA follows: TGTGCCAGCAGCAAACTACTCGGGACAGGGACCTACGAGCAGTACTTC. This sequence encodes CASSKLLGTGTYEQYF. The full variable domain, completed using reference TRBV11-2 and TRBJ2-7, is EAGVAQSPRYKIIEKRQSVAFWCNPISGHATLYWYQQILGQGPKLLIQFQNNGVVDDSQLPKDRFSAERLKGVDSTLKIQPAKLEDSAVYLCASSKLLGTGTYEQYFGPGTRLTVT.

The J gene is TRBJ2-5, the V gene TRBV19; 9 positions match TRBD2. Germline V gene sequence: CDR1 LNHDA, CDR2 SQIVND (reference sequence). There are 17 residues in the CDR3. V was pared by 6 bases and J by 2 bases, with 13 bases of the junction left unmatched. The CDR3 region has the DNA TGTGCCAGTAGAAGAGGGGGCGGGAGGGCCGTTCAAGAGACCCAGTACTTC. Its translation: CASRRGGGRAVQETQYF.

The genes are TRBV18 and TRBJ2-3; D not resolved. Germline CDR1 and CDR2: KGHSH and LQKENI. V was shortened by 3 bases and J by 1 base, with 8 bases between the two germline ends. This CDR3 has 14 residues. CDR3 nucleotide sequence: TGTGCCAGCTCACCGCCTGTAGGCACAGATACGCAGTATTTT. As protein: CASSPPVGTDTQYF.

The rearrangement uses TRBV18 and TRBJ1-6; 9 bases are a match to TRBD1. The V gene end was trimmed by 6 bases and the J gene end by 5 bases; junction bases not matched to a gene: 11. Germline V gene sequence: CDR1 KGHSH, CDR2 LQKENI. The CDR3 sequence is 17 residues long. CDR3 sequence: CASSENAGTGNNSPLHF. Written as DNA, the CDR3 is TGTGCCAGCTCCGAGAATGCCGGGACAGGGAATAATTCACCCCTCCACTTT.

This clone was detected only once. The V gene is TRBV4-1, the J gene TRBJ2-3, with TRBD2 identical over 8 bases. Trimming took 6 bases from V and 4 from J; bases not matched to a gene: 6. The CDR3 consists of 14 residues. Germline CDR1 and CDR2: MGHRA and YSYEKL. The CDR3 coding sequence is TGCGCCAGCAGGCCAGCGGGAGTCTCAGATACGCAGTATTTT. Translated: CASRPAGVSDTQYF.

The CDR3 bases are TGCGCCAGCAGCCAACGAAACTTCCGGACTAGCGCCACGAAATATTACAATGAGCAGTTCTTC. Translated: CASSQRNFRTSATKYYNEQFF. The J gene is TRBJ2-1, the V gene TRBV4-1; 9 bases match TRBD2. V trimming: 2 bases; J trimming: 4 bases; junction bases outside the gene matches: 21. CDR1 is MGHRA and CDR2 is YSYEKL in the germline V gene. The CDR3 is 21 residues long.

In DNA form, the CDR3 reads TGCAGTATGGGGGAAAAGACCCAGTACTTC. The encoded protein is CSMGEKTQYF. The V gene is TRBV20-1, the J gene TRBJ2-5; either TRBD1 or TRBD2 may supply D (5 bases each). There are 10 residues in the CDR3. Germline CDR1 DFQATT, CDR2 SNEGSKA (reference sequence). V lost 8 bases and J 6 bases, leaving 10 bases between the germline ends.